This passage covers 28 T cell receptor beta chains from one sample sequenced in a study of blood T cell repertoires in COVID-19 (dated by TCRdb to the early 2020s). The method was the immunoSEQ multiplex PCR assay. Entries here come from immuneACCESS through TCRdb and include only in-frame sequences with V and J called. Some clones fail to appear in such tables; in the studies checked, an unresolved V gene covers under half of the shortfall, and the cause of the remainder is unknown. Across this sample there are 350,000 to 400,000 clones, with around 87% seen only once. The ten top clones hold over 0.9% of the sample. Sequences were obtained from PBMCs or T cells enriched from blood (not recorded which). The receptors shown here come from a woman in her twenties or thirties with acute COVID-19.

The chain employs TRBV19 and TRBJ2-2; 8 bases fit TRBD1. Germline values: CDR1 LNHDA, CDR2 SQIVND (reference sequence). This CDR3 spans 14 amino acids. V trimming: 10 bases; J trimming: 7 bases; junction bases outside the gene matches: 11. The CDR3 loop is CATRQGAWDGELFF. CDR3 DNA: TGTGCCACCAGGCAGGGGGCCTGGGACGGGGAGCTGTTTTTT. Variable domain in full (rest from reference TRBV19 and TRBJ2-2): DGGITQSPKYLFRKEGQNVTLSCEQNLNHDAMYWYRQDPGQGLRLIYYSQIVNDFQKGDIAEGYSVSREKKESFPLTVTSAQKNPTAFYLCATRQGAWDGELFFGEGSRLTVL.

This clone has a single count. J is TRBJ1-2 and V is TRBV29-1; 7 bases map to TRBD1. The CDR3 contains 13 residues. CDR1 SQVTM and CDR2 ANQGSEA come from the germline V gene. J gave up 7 bases and V 3 bases, and 8 bases lay outside the gene matches. The CDR3 region is CSVESDRITGYTF. As DNA, the CDR3 is TGCAGCGTTGAGTCGGACAGGATTACTGGCTACACCTTC.

This sequence joins TRBV4-2 and TRBJ2-7; D uncertain. Germline values: CDR1 LGHNA, CDR2 YNFKEQ. V was pared by 0 bases and J by 2 bases, with 5 bases between. The CDR3 has 13 amino acids. The chain's CDR3 is CASSQDLPYEQYF. The CDR3 nucleotides read TGTGCCAGCAGCCAAGATCTCCCCTACGAGCAGTACTTC.

The V gene is TRBV19, the J gene TRBJ1-2, with 11 bases that match TRBD1. The germline gives CDR1 LNHDA, CDR2 SQIVND (reference sequence). Germline trimming cut 5 bases from V and 7 bases from J; bases unmatched to any gene: 12. The CDR3 runs 16 residues. This CDR3 reads CASSLDRDRGMGGYTF. The CDR3 nucleotides are TGTGCCAGTAGTCTCGACCGGGACAGGGGGATGGGTGGCTACACCTTC.

The V and J genes are TRBV13 and TRBJ1-6; D uncertain. This CDR3 has 15 amino acids. The germline V gene has CDR1 PRHDT and CDR2 FYEKMQ (reference sequence). Deletions cut 1 base from V and 4 bases from J, with 8 bases between. CDR3 nucleotides: TGTGCCAGCAGCTTAGAGGGAGAGTATAATTCACCCCTCCACTTT. Its translation is CASSLEGEYNSPLHF.

The V call is TRBV5-5, the J call TRBJ2-1, with D maybe TRBD1 (5 bases). Per the germline V gene, CDR1 is SGHKS and CDR2 is YYEKEE (reference sequence). The CDR3 sequence is 16 residues long. Trimming shortened V by 0 bases and J by 5 bases, and 15 bases separated the two germline ends. Here the CDR3 DNA reads TGTGCCAGCAGCTTGGCGTTAGTCGGCAGGGACAATGAGCAGTTCTTC. It encodes CASSLALVGRDNEQFF.

CDR3 protein: CASTSGREGAEAFF. CDR3 sequence (DNA): TGTGCCAGCACCTCCGGACGGGAGGGGGCGGAAGCTTTCTTT. The chain combines TRBV21-1 with TRBJ1-1. TRBV21-1 is a documented pseudogene. The CDR3 runs to 14 residues.

The chain recombines TRBV3-1 (or the pseudogene TRBV3-2) with TRBJ2-4; tentatively, D is TRBD2 (6 bases). V was cut by 0 bases and J by 0 bases, with 9 bases left in between. This CDR3 has 16 residues. Germline V lookup: CDR1 LGHDT, CDR2 YNNKEL (reference sequence). In DNA, the CDR3 is TGTGCCAGCAGCCAAGACGCCGGGGGAGCCAAAAACATTCAGTACTTC. Its translation is CASSQDAGGAKNIQYF.

The rearrangement uses TRBV4-1 and TRBJ1-2; 12 nucleotides line up with TRBD1. Germline V lookup: CDR1 MGHRA, CDR2 YSYEKL. This CDR3 is 16 amino acids long. The J segment lost 7 bases and the V segment lost 3 bases, leaving 9 bases of the junction unmatched. Here the CDR3 reads CASSQGTGGAFGGYTF. The DNA for the CDR3 is TGCGCCAGCAGCCAGGGGACAGGGGGCGCGTTTGGTGGCTACACCTTC.

J is TRBJ2-2 and V is TRBV21-1; TRBD1 is the table's D call, not checked against the DNA. TRBV21-1 is a pseudogene segment. The CDR3 has 18 amino acids. The CDR3 spells CASSKKKHGTANTGELFF. The CDR3 region has the DNA TGTGCCAGCAGCAAAAAGAAGCATGGGACAGCGAACACCGGGGAGCTGTTTTTT.

J is TRBJ1-3 and V is TRBV3-1 (or the pseudogene TRBV3-2), with no clear D. The CDR3 runs 17 residues. Germline assignment: CDR1 LGHDT and CDR2 YNNKEL (reference sequence). The V end lost 4 bases, the J end lost 0 bases, and 16 bases lay between the germline ends. The CDR3 loop is CASSPGVSISSGNTIYF. The CDR3 DNA follows: TGTGCCAGCAGCCCGGGAGTTTCCATCAGCTCTGGAAACACCATATATTTT.

This rearrangement joins TRBV24-1 to TRBJ1-2; D is unclear. The CDR3 is 14 residues long. V was shortened by 2 bases and J by 4 bases, with 10 bases between the two germline ends. Germline V lookup: CDR1 KGHDR, CDR2 SFDVKD. CDR3 loop: CATSDSDNFYGYTF. CDR3 coding DNA: TGTGCCACCAGTGATTCAGACAATTTCTATGGCTACACCTTC.

For the CDR3, the DNA is TGTGCCAGCAGCTGGGACAGGGGAGAAAAACTGTTTTTT. Amino acids: CASSWDRGEKLFF. The chain recombines TRBV5-4 with TRBJ1-4, with 10 positions matching TRBD1. J gave up 8 bases and V 3 bases, and 1 base lay outside the gene matches. Germline-derived CDR1 and CDR2 are SGHNT and YYREEE (reference sequence). The length of the CDR3 is 13 residues.

J is TRBJ1-2 and V is TRBV4-2, with 10 nucleotides matching TRBD1. Germline CDR1 reads LGHNA; CDR2 reads YNFKEQ. The trim removed 0 bases at V and 5 bases at J, leaving 9 bases unmatched. This CDR3 has 17 amino acids. For the CDR3, the DNA is TGTGCCAGCAGCCAAGATCCCCCCGGGACAGGGGTGTATGGCTACACCTTC. This encodes CASSQDPPGTGVYGYTF.

This chain joins TRBV19 and TRBJ1-5; the D is unclear. The CDR3 covers 14 residues. The V end was cut by 3 bases, the J end by 9 bases, with 15 bases between. Germline CDR1 is LNHDA and CDR2 is SQIVND (reference sequence). CDR3: CASSIFRSHAPQHF. The CDR3 nucleotides read TGTGCCAGTAGTATCTTTCGGAGTCACGCGCCCCAGCATTTT. The full variable domain, rest sourced from reference TRBV19 and TRBJ1-5, is DGGITQSPKYLFRKEGQNVTLSCEQNLNHDAMYWYRQDPGQGLRLIYYSQIVNDFQKGDIAEGYSVSREKKESFPLTVTSAQKNPTAFYLCASSIFRSHAPQHFGDGTRLSIL.

The chain uses TRBV3-1 (or the pseudogene TRBV3-2) and TRBJ2-3; 8 bases line up with TRBD2. The CDR3 runs 16 residues. Trimming removed 6 bases from V and 4 bases from J; junction bases left unmatched: 12. Germline CDR1 and CDR2: LGHDT and YNNKEL (reference sequence). The CDR3 region has the DNA TGTGCCAGCAGGGACACTAGCGGAACGGCCCCAGATACGCAGTATTTT. Translation gives CASRDTSGTAPDTQYF.

The V and J genes are TRBV7-9 and TRBJ1-4; 10 bases match TRBD1. There are 17 residues in the CDR3. V shed 5 bases and J 1 base; nucleotides not matched to a gene: 7. Germline V lookup: CDR1 SEHNR, CDR2 FQNEAQ (reference sequence). The CDR3 reads CASSPRDRGITNEKLFF. The CDR3 DNA reads TGTGCCAGCAGCCCCCGGGACAGGGGAATAACTAATGAAAAACTGTTTTTT. Based on the CDR3 plus reference TRBV7-9 and TRBJ1-4, the full variable domain is DTGVSQNPRHKITKRGQNVTFRCDPISEHNRLYWYRQTLGQGPEFLTYFQNEAQLEKSRLLSDRFSAERPKGSFSTLEIQRTEQGDSAMYLCASSPRDRGITNEKLFFGSGTQLSVL.

The V gene is TRBV3-1 (or the pseudogene TRBV3-2), the J gene TRBJ1-3; no clear D. The germline V gene has CDR1 LGHDT and CDR2 YNNKEL (reference sequence). This CDR3 is 15 amino acids long. V lost 3 bases and J 0 bases, leaving 9 bases between the germline ends. DNA of the CDR3: TGTGCCAGCAGCCACGGGTCCCCCTCTGGAAACACCATATATTTT. Translated: CASSHGSPSGNTIYF.

CDR3 sequence (DNA): TGTGCCAGCAGCTCCCCTGACAGGGCAAGTTCCTATAATTCACCCCTCCACTTT. It codes for CASSSPDRASSYNSPLHF. The chain combines TRBV7-2 with TRBJ1-6; 7 positions agree with TRBD1. CDR1 is SGHTA and CDR2 is FQGNSA in the germline V gene. This CDR3 comprises 18 residues. V shed 4 bases and J 1 base; nucleotides not matched to a gene: 10.

The V gene is TRBV5-1, the J gene TRBJ2-1; no clear D gene. The V gene's germline CDR1 is SGHRS and CDR2 YFSETQ. The CDR3 spans 14 residues. With 4 bases removed from V and 0 bases from J, the gap between germline ends came to 8 bases. Here the CDR3 reads CASSLDGSYNEQFF. For the CDR3, the DNA is TGCGCCAGCAGCCTGGACGGCTCCTACAATGAGCAGTTCTTC.

This rearrangement joins TRBV29-1 to TRBJ1-1, with D possibly matching TRBD1 (6 bases). The length of the CDR3 is 14 residues. CDR1 and CDR2 from the germline V gene are SQVTM and ANQGSEA. Trimming pared 7 bases from V and 3 bases from J, leaving 18 bases between. CDR3 sequence: CSAQGGMKDTEAFF. Written as DNA, the CDR3 is TGCAGCGCCCAAGGGGGTATGAAGGACACTGAAGCTTTCTTT.

This clone was detected only once. The chain's CDR3 is CASSLRENIQYF. CDR3 bases: TGTGCCAGCAGCTTACGGGAAAACATTCAGTACTTC. The chain links TRBV7-2 to TRBJ2-4; D remains ambiguous. There are 12 residues in the CDR3. Germline CDR1 and CDR2: SGHTA and FQGNSA. V was cut by 2 bases and J by 5 bases, with 4 bases left in between.

The chain has TRBV27 and TRBJ2-3; D is undetermined. CDR1 and CDR2 (germline): MNHEY, SMNVEV (reference sequence). This CDR3 has 12 amino acids. V gave up 6 bases and J gave up 2 bases, with 6 bases separating them. CDR3 in amino acids: CASRSLTDTQYF. The CDR3 nucleotides read TGTGCCAGCAGATCCCTCACAGATACGCAGTATTTT.

V gene TRBV2 combines with J gene TRBJ1-2; a possible D gene is TRBD1 (6 bases). From germline, CDR1 is SNHLY and CDR2 FYNNEI. V shed 3 bases and J shed 12 bases, with 8 bases lying between them. The CDR3 runs 10 residues. The chain's CDR3 is CASSDRGHTF. The CDR3 DNA is TGTGCCAGCAGTGACAGGGGTCACACCTTC. Based on the CDR3 plus reference TRBV2 and TRBJ1-2, the full variable domain is EPEVTQTPSHQVTQMGQEVILRCVPISNHLYFYWYRQILGQKVEFLVSFYNNEISEKSEIFDDQFSVERPDGSNFTLKIRSTKLEDSAMYFCASSDRGHTFGSGTRLTVV.

V is TRBV25-1 and J is TRBJ1-3; TRBD1 matches at 7 bases. Unmatched junction bases numbered 4, after V lost 10 bases and J lost 4 bases. Germline values: CDR1 MGHDK, CDR2 SYGVNS. The CDR3 is 12 residues long. CDR3 coding DNA: TGTGCCACCCGGACAGGAGGAAACACCATATATTTT. This gives the protein CATRTGGNTIYF.

The chain recombines TRBV7-3 with TRBJ2-3; TRBD2 agrees at 9 bases. Germline assignment: CDR1 SGHTA and CDR2 FQGTGA. The V gene end was trimmed by 5 bases and the J gene end by 3 bases; junction bases not matched to a gene: 6. The CDR3 runs 15 residues. CDR3 in amino acids: CASSRGLAWTDTQYF. The DNA of the CDR3 is TGTGCCAGCAGCCGTGGACTAGCGTGGACAGATACGCAGTATTTT.

This chain joins TRBV5-5 and TRBJ2-1; 10 bases line up with TRBD2. This CDR3 has 15 residues. J lost 4 bases, V lost 1 base, and 2 bases had no gene match. In germline, CDR1 is SGHKS, CDR2 YYEKEE (reference sequence). CDR3 bases: TGTGCCAGCAGCTTGTCTAGCGGGGGTTACAATGAGCAGTTCTTC. It codes for CASSLSSGGYNEQFF.

The chain couples TRBV12-3 or TRBV12-4 to TRBJ1-4, with a weak D call TRBD1 (5 bases). Trimming shortened V by 7 bases and J by 11 bases, and 17 bases separated the two germline ends. The CDR3 runs to 13 residues. CDR3 DNA sequence: TGTGCCAGCAATCCTTCCGGGGGGGGGAAACTGTTTTTT. This translates into CASNPSGGGKLFF.